The 27 T cell receptor beta chains in this list originate from one sample, sequenced in a study of T cell responses to AZD1222 COVID-19 vaccine. Sequencing was performed with immunoSEQ multiplex PCR; in TCRdb, only in-frame clones are kept and a portion is missing. The sample lists around 99,000 clones; about 89% were seen once. This specimen was peripheral blood, taken on day 0 of AZD1222 vaccination. These receptors all come from an adult in good health.

This clone was seen just once. V and J are TRBV7-4 and TRBJ1-6; D unclear. This CDR3 comprises 15 residues. V was clipped by 3 bases and J by 4 bases, with 10 bases between them. Germline CDR1 is SGHVT and CDR2 is SQSDAQ. This CDR3 is CASSFEELYNSPLHF. CDR3 sequence (DNA): TGTGCCAGCAGCTTTGAGGAACTATATAATTCACCCCTCCACTTT.

The chain carries TRBV27 and TRBJ1-3; D is perhaps TRBD1 (5 bases). The V end lost 8 bases, the J end lost 2 bases, and 7 bases lay between the germline ends. CDR3 length equals 12 residues. Germline V CDR1 and CDR2: MNHEY, SMNVEV (reference sequence). Written as DNA, the CDR3 is TGTGCCAGCGGGGCAGCTGGAAACACCATATATTTT. This codes for CASGAAGNTIYF.

The count of this clone is one. The chain carries TRBV28 and TRBJ2-1, with 11 bases identical to TRBD2. The CDR3 is 15 residues long. Trimming at V came to 11 bases and at J to 8 bases, leaving 14 bases not matched to a gene. Germline CDR1 MDHEN, CDR2 SYDVKM. This chain's CDR3 is CAGSFSGRAVDEQFF. For the CDR3, the DNA is TGTGCCGGGTCTTTTAGCGGGAGGGCGGTAGATGAGCAGTTCTTC.

V gene TRBV11-2 combines with J gene TRBJ1-1; 8 bases line up with TRBD1. The CDR3 sequence is 13 residues long. With 4 bases clipped from V and 3 bases from J, the junction kept 1 base outside the gene matches. The germline CDR1 and CDR2 sequences are SGHAT and FQNNGV. The CDR3 coding sequence is TGTGCCAGCAGCTACAGGGGGGACACTGAAGCTTTCTTT. Encoded protein: CASSYRGDTEAFF.

J is TRBJ1-2 and V is TRBV30; the D gene is possibly TRBD1 (5 bases). Germline lookup yields CDR1 GTSNPN and CDR2 SVGIG (reference sequence). Trimming removed 2 bases at V and 8 bases at J, with 18 bases between. This CDR3 region has 14 residues. CDR3 sequence (DNA): TGTGCCTGGAGTCCCCCGGGACTTGGGTACGGCTACACCTTC. Protein product: CAWSPPGLGYGYTF.

Concerning this clone itself: Other DNA sequences in this sample translate to the same CDR3. The chain couples TRBV7-9 to TRBJ2-7; TRBD1 or TRBD2 may be the D gene (5 bases each). Per germline, CDR1 SEHNR and CDR2 FQNEAQ (reference sequence). V lost 3 bases and J 2 bases, leaving 5 bases between the germline ends. The CDR3 spans 12 residues. CDR3 sequence: CASSLGAYEQYF. For the CDR3, the DNA is TGTGCCAGCAGCTTGGGGGCCTACGAGCAGTACTTC.

The CDR3 DNA reads as TGTGCCAGCAGCTTTTCAGAGGCCGGGGAGCTGTTTTTT. This sequence encodes CASSFSEAGELFF. The rearrangement uses TRBV3-1 (or the pseudogene TRBV3-2) and TRBJ2-2; D not certain. The germline V gene has CDR1 LGHDT and CDR2 YNNKEL (reference sequence). V shed 5 bases and J shed 6 bases, with 10 bases lying between them. The CDR3 length is 13 residues.

This chain joins TRBV5-1 and TRBJ2-2; no clear D. Trimming stripped 4 bases from V and 9 bases from J, with 16 bases between. Germline V lookup: CDR1 SGHRS, CDR2 YFSETQ. The CDR3 is made up of 14 amino acids. The CDR3 spells CASSDSSEVRELFF. DNA of the CDR3: TGCGCCAGCAGCGATTCTTCTGAGGTGCGGGAGCTGTTTTTT.

This clone was observed a single time. The V call is TRBV6-5, the J call TRBJ1-5; D remains ambiguous. Per the germline V gene, CDR1 is MNHEY and CDR2 is SVGAGI. V shed 0 bases and J shed 3 bases, with 6 bases lying between them. CDR3 length: 14 amino acids. DNA for the CDR3: TGTGCCAGCAGTTACTCGGACGCCAATCAGCCCCAGCATTTT. Amino acids: CASSYSDANQPQHF.

The chain couples TRBV5-4 to TRBJ2-7; 7 bases align to TRBD2. V shed 1 base, J shed 7 bases, and the junction held 8 bases outside the gene matches. The CDR3 totals 14 residues. Germline V gene sequence: CDR1 SGHNT, CDR2 YYREEE (reference sequence). CDR3 region: CASSLKTGAGEQYF. For the CDR3, the DNA is TGTGCCAGCAGCTTGAAAACGGGAGCGGGGGAGCAGTACTTC.

CDR3 sequence (DNA): TGTGCCAGCAAGATGGGGGACACCGGGGAGCTGTTTTTT. It is translated as CASKMGDTGELFF. The V call is TRBV2, the J call TRBJ2-2, with D perhaps matching TRBD1 or TRBD2 (5 bases each). This CDR3 comprises 13 residues. The germline V gene has CDR1 SNHLY and CDR2 FYNNEI. Trimming removed 7 bases from V and 3 bases from J, with 9 bases in between.

The table lists this clone with a count of one. The V call is TRBV4-2, the J call TRBJ1-2, with D perhaps matching TRBD1 (6 bases). Trimming stripped 1 base from V and 8 bases from J, with 29 bases between. Germline CDR1 reads LGHNA; CDR2 reads YNFKEQ. The CDR3 is made up of 19 amino acids. CDR3 residues: CASSQAAYNRDNAFGGYTF. In nucleotides, the CDR3 is TGTGCCAGCAGCCAAGCAGCCTACAACCGGGACAACGCCTTCGGGGGCTACACCTTC.

The rearrangement joins TRBV5-4 to TRBJ2-1; tentatively, D is TRBD1 (6 bases). Trimming pared 0 bases from V and 4 bases from J, leaving 11 bases between. Germline V CDR1 and CDR2: SGHNT, YYREEE (reference sequence). This CDR3 has 15 amino acids. Written as DNA, the CDR3 is TGTGCCAGCAGCTTGGCCCAGGGACAATACAATGAGCAGTTCTTC. The encoded protein is CASSLAQGQYNEQFF.

CDR3 DNA sequence: TGTGCCAGCAGCCGTAAACAGGGGGCGAATGAAGCTTTCTTT. Translation gives CASSRKQGANEAFF. This chain connects TRBV3-1 (or the pseudogene TRBV3-2) to TRBJ1-1; TRBD1 matches at 9 bases. The germline gives CDR1 LGHDT, CDR2 YNNKEL (reference sequence). The CDR3 extends over 14 amino acids. The V and J ends lost 4 bases and 7 bases, in that order; junction bases with no gene match: 7.

The chain joins TRBV3-1 (or the pseudogene TRBV3-2) to TRBJ1-1; 10 positions agree with TRBD1. CDR1 is LGHDT and CDR2 is YNNKEL in the germline V gene (reference sequence). J was trimmed by 8 bases and V by 3 bases; bases with no gene match: 6. The CDR3 contains 14 residues. DNA of the CDR3: TGTGCCAGCAGCCACCGGGACAGGGGCGGCGAAGCTTTCTTT. This translates into CASSHRDRGGEAFF.

This clone appeared a single time. The chain carries TRBV7-2 and TRBJ2-2; tentative D call: TRBD1 (5 bases). The germline V and J ends were trimmed by 8 bases and 8 bases, with 15 bases remaining between them. Germline CDR1 is SGHTA and CDR2 is FQGNSA. The CDR3 sequence is 13 residues long. The CDR3 DNA reads as TGTGCCAGCGAACCCCAGGGCTTGGGGGAGCTGTTTTTT. Translation gives CASEPQGLGELFF.

The chain uses TRBV12-3 or TRBV12-4 and TRBJ2-1, with 7 nucleotides matching TRBD1. This CDR3 contains 12 residues. Trimming removed 6 bases from V and 5 bases from J; junction bases left unmatched: 1. The CDR3 reads CASRQGDNEQFF. For the CDR3, the DNA is TGTGCCAGCAGGCAGGGGGACAATGAGCAGTTCTTC.

The rearrangement links TRBV28 to TRBJ1-1; no reliable D call. Germline CDR1 MDHEN, CDR2 SYDVKM. Deletions cut 4 bases from V and 0 bases from J, with 9 bases between. The CDR3 sequence is 14 residues long. The CDR3 sequence: CASSSMALNTEAFF. The CDR3 DNA is TGTGCCAGCAGTTCCATGGCCTTGAACACTGAAGCTTTCTTT.

V usage is TRBV5-6 and J usage is TRBJ1-5; D possibly corresponds to TRBD1 (5 bases). CDR3 length: 13 amino acids. Trimming removed 6 bases at V and 3 bases at J, with 10 bases between. The germline gives CDR1 SGHDT, CDR2 YYEEEE. CDR3 DNA: TGTGCCAGCACCGCAGGGCCCAATCAGCCCCAGCATTTT. This translates into CASTAGPNQPQHF.

The chain carries TRBV19 and TRBJ1-5; TRBD1 agrees at 8 bases. CDR3 length equals 14 residues. From germline, CDR1 is LNHDA and CDR2 SQIVND (reference sequence). J gave up 7 bases and V 6 bases, and 8 bases lay outside the gene matches. CDR3 region: CASSLDRGGQPQHF. In nucleotides, the CDR3 is TGTGCCAGTAGCCTCGACAGGGGCGGGCAGCCCCAGCATTTT.

This clone was observed a handful of times. The V and J genes are TRBV7-3 and TRBJ1-1; D may be TRBD1 (5 bases). The CDR3 is made up of 14 amino acids. Trimming took 7 bases from V and 4 from J, leaving 16 bases between them. Per germline, CDR1 SGHTA and CDR2 FQGTGA. The CDR3 DNA follows: TGTGCCAGCAATCTAGGTCCGGGGGGCACTGAAGCTTTCTTT. This sequence encodes CASNLGPGGTEAFF.

This clone is a singleton in its sample. This rearrangement joins TRBV18 to TRBJ1-3, with no clear D. There are 12 residues in the CDR3. Germline assignment: CDR1 KGHSH and CDR2 LQKENI. The germline V and J ends were trimmed by 3 bases and 3 bases, with 3 bases remaining between them. The CDR3 region has the DNA TGTGCCAGCTCACCGGATGGAAACACCATATATTTT. Amino acids: CASSPDGNTIYF.

This rearrangement joins TRBV6-5 to TRBJ1-2; D is unclear. V lost 5 bases and J lost 8, with 18 bases in between. This CDR3 is built from 14 residues. Looked up from germline, CDR1 is MNHEY and CDR2 is SVGAGI. The CDR3 DNA sequence: TGTGCCAGCAGTCCTCGGACGGTGGATTCAGGCTACACCTTC. Translating gives CASSPRTVDSGYTF.

The chain is built from TRBV5-8 and TRBJ1-4, with D tentatively TRBD1 (5 bases). Trimming stripped 5 bases from V and 0 bases from J, with 11 bases between. The germline V gene encodes CDR1 SGHTS and CDR2 YDEGEE. CDR3 length equals 15 residues. CDR3 protein: CASRIGQPTNEKLFF. The DNA for the CDR3 is TGTGCCAGCAGAATAGGACAACCAACTAATGAAAAACTGTTTTTT.

V and J are TRBV1 and TRBJ1-1. TRBV1 corresponds to a pseudogene. The CDR3 is 13 residues long. CDR3 sequence: CTSSRRRNTEAFF. CDR3 bases: TGCACCAGCAGCCGGCGGAGGAACACTGAAGCTTTCTTT.

The chain combines TRBV30 with TRBJ1-5, with D tentatively TRBD1 (5 bases). Trimming removed 0 bases at V and 4 bases at J, with 13 bases between. The CDR3 runs 15 residues. The germline V gene has CDR1 GTSNPN and CDR2 SVGIG (reference sequence). The CDR3 DNA follows: TGTGCCTGGAGTGTGGGGACTTCCTTTAATCAGCCCCAGCATTTT. This sequence encodes CAWSVGTSFNQPQHF.

Written as DNA, the CDR3 is TGTGCCAGTAAATCAGCGGGAGGGAACACCGGGGAGCTGTTTTTT. Amino acids: CASKSAGGNTGELFF. The chain couples TRBV19 to TRBJ2-2, with 9 bases lining up with TRBD2. CDR3 size: 15 residues. With V trimmed by 7 bases and J by 1 base, 4 bases remained unmatched. Germline values: CDR1 LNHDA, CDR2 SQIVND (reference sequence).